The rows below give T cell receptor beta chains drawn from one sample of a study of OX40 agonist ivuxolimab in advanced cancers. TCRdb keeps only in-frame clones here, not all; method: immunoSEQ multiplex PCR. The data contain 100,000 to 150,000 clones, roughly 91% of them seen just once; the ten biggest clones take up roughly 1%. The sample in question was CD4+ or CD8+ T cells sorted from blood, obtained in a trial of the OX40 agonist ivuxolimab. The receptors shown here come from an adult with an advanced solid tumor such as melanoma, head and neck, liver or kidney cancer. Both conserved end residues are part of each CDR3. Fields, in order: V gene, J gene, clone size, D gene, CDR3 protein, CDR3 DNA. A D gene is named only where the DNA matches it firmly. Clone size is stated in some rows and not others, as once, few, many or a class when expanded.

>TRBV29-1|TRBJ1-1|-|-
CSVDSIGAFF
TGCAGCGTAGACTCTATCGGAGCTTTCTTT
>TRBV5-5|TRBJ1-6|-|-
CASSLAGVSDSPLHF
TGTGCCAGCAGCTTAGCAGGGGTTAGTGATTCACCCCTCCACTTT
>TRBV27|TRBJ2-7|-|-
CATAVLGVGGGPHEQYF
TGTGCCACCGCAGTTTTGGGGGTAGGGGGAGGGCCCCACGAGCAGTACTTC
>TRBV5-1|TRBJ2-7|-|-
CASSLVGNEEQYF
TGCGCCAGCAGCTTGGTGGGGAATGAAGAGCAGTACTTC
>TRBV20-1|TRBJ1-5|few|-
CSAERQAAQHF
TGCAGTGCCGAGCGACAGGCGGCCCAGCATTTT
>TRBV5-1|TRBJ2-3|-|TRBD2
CASKKGSGGLDTQYF
TGCGCCAGCAAGAAGGGTAGCGGGGGCCTTGATACGCAGTATTTT
>TRBV5-1|TRBJ1-1|-|-
CATRGVGVGEWGTEAFF
TGCGCCACCCGTGGTGTAGGGGTTGGAGAATGGGGCACTGAAGCTTTCTTT
>TRBV9|TRBJ1-5|-|-
CASGQYNQPQHF
TGTGCCAGCGGGCAGTATAATCAGCCCCAGCATTTT
>TRBV4-3|TRBJ1-2|-|-
CASSQVRDGSFYGYTF
TGCGCCAGCAGCCAAGTACGGGACGGTTCCTTCTATGGCTACACCTTC
>TRBV6-5|TRBJ1-2|-|-
CASSQRGYGYTF
TGTGCCAGCAGTCAGAGGGGCTATGGCTACACCTTC
>TRBV6-5|TRBJ2-2|-|-
CASSYSSLPGGELFF
TGTGCCAGCAGTTACTCGAGCCTACCGGGCGGGGAGCTGTTTTTT
>TRBV6-5|TRBJ2-2|once|-
CASSYSGGAQGGELFF
TGTGCCAGCAGTTACTCCGGCGGTGCGCAGGGCGGGGAGCTGTTTTTT
>TRBV6-5|TRBJ2-3|-|TRBD1
CASSSYRGRDTQYF
TGTGCCAGCAGTTCTTACAGGGGGCGGGATACGCAGTATTTT
>TRBV18|TRBJ1-1|-|TRBD1
CASSPWDRVAEAFF
TGTGCCAGCTCACCATGGGACAGGGTGGCCGAAGCTTTCTTT
>TRBV5-4|TRBJ2-1|-|TRBD2
CASSLRAGLAGGMMLSEQFF
TGTGCCAGCAGCTTGAGAGCCGGACTAGCGGGAGGGATGATGTTAAGCGAGCAGTTCTTC
>TRBV10-3|TRBJ1-1|-|TRBD1
CAIRTGTGLNTEAFF
TGTGCCATCAGGACGGGGACAGGGTTGAACACTGAAGCTTTCTTT
>TRBV6-6|TRBJ1-1|-|-
CASSQTRSFRAFF
TGTGCCAGCAGCCAGACACGTTCCTTCCGAGCTTTCTTT
>TRBV9|TRBJ1-3|-|-
CASSLRSSGAGNTIYF
TGTGCCAGCAGCCTCCGATCGTCAGGGGCTGGAAACACCATATATTTT
>TRBV6-5|TRBJ1-2|-|-
CASSYSRLNYGYTF
TGTGCCAGCAGTTACTCGAGGCTTAACTATGGCTACACCTTC
>TRBV28|TRBJ1-2|-|-
CASRLQNYGYTF
TGTGCCAGCAGACTCCAGAACTATGGCTACACCTTC
>TRBV4-1|TRBJ2-3|-|-
CASSQVTGTDTQYF
TGCGCCAGCAGCCAAGTTACAGGCACAGATACGCAGTATTTT
>TRBV9|TRBJ1-5|-|-
CASSPQASGNQPQHF
TGTGCCAGCAGCCCTCAAGCTTCGGGCAATCAGCCCCAGCATTTT
>TRBV7-3|TRBJ2-1|once|TRBD2
CASSSQPTGGSYYEQFF
TGTGCCAGCAGCTCCCAGCCTACGGGAGGGTCATATTATGAGCAGTTCTTC
>TRBV5-4|TRBJ2-3|once|TRBD2
CASSPRTSGGTDTQYF
TGTGCCAGCAGCCCCCGGACTAGCGGGGGAACAGATACGCAGTATTTT
>TRBV7-2|TRBJ2-1|-|-
CASSLVAYNEQFF
TGTGCCAGCAGCTTGGTGGCCTACAATGAGCAGTTCTTC
>TRBV5-4|TRBJ2-7|-|TRBD2
CASSLDLAGGTYEQYF
TGTGCCAGCAGCTTGGACCTAGCGGGGGGCACCTACGAGCAGTACTTC
>TRBV7-9|TRBJ1-4|-|-
CASSGGNEKLFF
TGTGCCAGCAGCGGGGGAAATGAAAAACTGTTTTTT
>TRBV6-5|TRBJ1-3|-|TRBD1
CASSRDRSSGNTIYF
TGTGCCAGCAGCAGGGACAGGTCCTCTGGAAACACCATATATTTT
>TRBV11-2|TRBJ1-6|-|-
CASSSPRSPLHF
TGTGCCAGCAGCTCCCCAAGGTCACCCCTCCACTTT
>TRBV12-2|TRBJ2-1|-|-
CASRGSYNEQFF
TGTGCAAGTCGGGGTTCCTACAATGAGCAGTTCTTC
>TRBV10-3|TRBJ1-4|-|-
CAIRKEVANEKLFF
TGTGCCATCAGGAAAGAGGTCGCTAATGAAAAACTGTTTTTT
>TRBV9|TRBJ2-7|-|-
CASSVGGYSYEQYF
TGTGCCAGCAGCGTAGGGGGGTATTCCTACGAGCAGTACTTC
>TRBV7-2|TRBJ2-7|-|-
CASSLGGQGSSYEQYF
TGTGCCAGCAGCTTAGGTGGGCAGGGGAGCTCCTACGAGCAGTACTTC
>TRBV11-2|TRBJ2-1|-|-
CASSGGQVNEQFF
TGTGCCAGCAGCGGGGGGCAAGTTAATGAGCAGTTCTTC
>TRBV25-1|TRBJ1-6|-|-
CASTTGGRNSPLHF
TGTGCCAGCACGACGGGGGGACGTAATTCACCCCTCCACTTT
>TRBV5-1|TRBJ1-3|once|-
CASSLAASWSGNTIYF
TGCGCCAGCAGCTTGGCGGCGAGTTGGTCTGGAAACACCATATATTTT
>TRBV5-1|TRBJ2-7|-|TRBD1
CASSFVTGGNYEQYF
TGCGCCAGCAGCTTCGTCACAGGGGGCAACTACGAGCAGTACTTC
>TRBV5-1|TRBJ2-7|-|TRBD2
CASSFQGTSGSVSYEQYF
TGCGCCAGCAGCTTCCAGGGGACTAGCGGGAGCGTCTCCTACGAGCAGTACTTC
>TRBV11-2|TRBJ1-5|-|TRBD1
CASSPQGDSNQPQHF
TGTGCCAGCAGCCCCCAGGGGGATAGCAATCAGCCCCAGCATTTT
>TRBV7-9|TRBJ2-7|-|-
CASSEGGGEQYF
TGTGCCAGCAGCGAAGGGGGAGGCGAGCAGTACTTC
>TRBV5-1|TRBJ1-6|few|-
CASSLGVPSPPLHF
TGCGCCAGCAGCTTGGGGGTCCCGTCTCCACCCCTCCACTTT
>TRBV7-2|TRBJ1-4|-|-
CASSRSGWEKLFF
TGTGCCAGCAGCCGATCCGGTTGGGAAAAACTGTTTTTT
>TRBV14|TRBJ2-6|-|-
CASSPPPGSSGANVLTF
TGTGCCAGCAGCCCGCCTCCAGGGTCCTCTGGGGCCAACGTCCTGACTTTC
>TRBV7-9|TRBJ1-2|-|-
CASNKMGEKSGYTF
TGTGCCAGCAACAAAATGGGGGAGAAGAGTGGCTACACCTTC
>TRBV9|TRBJ2-7|-|TRBD1
CASSVEPTGVTYEQYF
TGTGCCAGCAGCGTCGAACCGACAGGGGTTACCTACGAGCAGTACTTC
>TRBV5-1|TRBJ1-4|-|-
CASRAGQGLRGEKLFF
TGCGCCAGCCGGGCAGGGCAGGGCCTGAGGGGGGAAAAACTGTTTTTT
>TRBV7-9|TRBJ2-5|few|TRBD2
CASSAGGAGETQYF
TGTGCCAGCAGCGCCGGGGGGGCGGGAGAGACCCAGTACTTC
>TRBV2|TRBJ2-7|-|-
CASSRGGHPYEQYF
TGTGCCAGCAGCCGTGGGGGGCATCCCTACGAGCAGTACTTC
>TRBV7-9|TRBJ2-7|-|TRBD2
CASSLGREVIYEQYF
TGTGCCAGCAGCCTCGGGCGGGAGGTAATCTACGAGCAGTACTTC
>TRBV11-3|TRBJ2-7|-|-
CASGAPRIQGRQYF
TGTGCCAGCGGAGCTCCCCGCATTCAGGGAAGGCAGTACTTC
>TRBV7-3|TRBJ1-2|-|-
CASSSRDGGGYTF
TGTGCCAGCAGCTCCCGGGACGGAGGTGGCTACACCTTC
>TRBV7-9|TRBJ1-5|-|-
CASSRGDQPQHF
TGTGCCAGCAGCCGCGGGGATCAGCCCCAGCATTTT
>TRBV7-2|TRBJ2-3|-|TRBD1
CASSLVEGTATDTQYF
TGTGCCAGCAGCTTAGTTGAGGGGACAGCCACAGATACGCAGTATTTT
>TRBV9|TRBJ2-5|-|-
CASSPRGGSVGETQYF
TGTGCCAGCAGCCCGAGGGGGGGGAGCGTCGGGGAGACCCAGTACTTC